This paragraph reports one T cell receptor beta chain. This sample was included in a study of shared clonotypes between healthy human individuals. Genomic DNA belonging to each subset was distributed in equal measure over several immunoSEQ plates. The quantity of DNA used in unsorted PBMC replicate PCRs was approximately 320 ng, corresponding to tens of thousands of T cell genomes. Repertoires were generated with immunoSEQ multiplex PCR, while TCRdb's copy carries only in-frame clones and drops some. Counted here are 400,000 to 550,000 clones, 79% occurring once; the ten biggest clones make up about 12%. This CDR3 spans 17 amino acids. V lost 0 bases and J lost 6; bases outside the gene matches: 13. Only Caucasian adults living in Nashville, Tennessee served as donors.

The sequence was collected from a woman aged 40-49 years in good health. Some clones in this sample may be carry-over from other donors' samples. Source material: PBMCs. The rearrangement uses TRBV5-3 and TRBJ1-2; the match to TRBD1 covers 8 bases. TRBV5-3 is an ORF for which the function is uncertain. The CDR3 reads CARSLACGRDRIDGYTF. CDR3 DNA: TGTGCCAGAAGCTTGGCTTGCGGCCGGGACAGGATCGATGGCTACACCTTC.